This T cell receptor (beta chain) is drawn from a study of CD8+ T cells in alopecia areata. Findings and caveats of the study: Lesional tissue from the scalp (especially in alopecia totalis/universalis) showed higher clonality than normal scalp. Patients shared TCRs less clearly than mice did, possibly for HLA-related reasons.

As concerns this clone: Its specificity is not known.

Lesional scalp punch biopsies and peripheral blood were collected from alopecia areata patients. Sorting separated CD4+ and CD8+ T cells out of PBMCs. Trimming pared 2 bases from V and 0 bases from J, leaving 2 bases between. The germline CDR1 and CDR2 sequences are SGHTA and FQGNSA. The CDR3 consists of 13 residues. RNA extraction and reverse transcription yielded cDNA as sequencing template. Sequencing used immunoSEQ multiplex PCR; TCRdb keeps in-frame clones, though not all of them. The profile shows about 110,000 clones, roughly 55% of them singletons. The chain has TRBV7-2 and TRBJ1-5; no clear D. This clonotype originated in a human donor with alopecia areata. Sequenced: NKG2D-low CD8+ T cells sorted from blood. The DNA of the CDR3 is TGTGCCAGCAGCTTAAATAGCAATCAGCCCCAGCATTTT. Translation gives CASSLNSNQPQHF.